The clone carrying this T cell receptor beta chain was seen a single time. The sample comes from a study of OX40 agonist ivuxolimab in advanced cancers. Method: immunoSEQ multiplex PCR; TCRdb's copy keeps in-frame clones and lacks some. The table includes 50,000 to 60,000 clones, about 87% detected once. Trimming pared 0 bases from V and 2 bases from J, leaving 14 bases between. CDR3 length equals 16 residues. CDR1 SEHNR and CDR2 FQNEAQ come from the germline V gene (reference sequence). The source material was CD4+ or CD8+ T cells sorted from blood, sampled in a trial of the OX40 agonist ivuxolimab. The gene calls are TRBV7-9 and TRBJ2-7, with D possibly being TRBD2 (6 bases). This sequence was found in an adult with an advanced solid tumor such as melanoma, head and neck, liver or kidney cancer. The CDR3 nucleotides read TGTGCCAGCAGCTTAGCGAAGGCGGGACCCCCCTACGAGCAGTACTTC. Its protein is CASSLAKAGPPYEQYF.